Given below is one TCR beta chain in context. Here immunoSEQ multiplex PCR was the method, and the copy in TCRdb shows in-frame clones only, minus some. The repertoire includes fewer than 70,000 clones, 85% of them detected once, and about 3% sits in the top ten. The entry originates in a study of OX40 agonist ivuxolimab in advanced cancers. About the study: The study treated patients with ivuxolimab, an agonistic anti-OX40 (CD134) antibody.

This CDR3 spans 13 amino acids. Germline values: CDR1 MNHNS, CDR2 SASEGT. Losses at the gene ends were 10 bases for V and 7 bases for J; bases not matched to a gene: 8. V gene TRBV6-1 combines with J gene TRBJ2-7; 12 nucleotides match TRBD1. This clonotype originated in an adult with an advanced solid tumor such as melanoma, head and neck, liver or kidney cancer. The source was CD4+ or CD8+ T cells sorted from blood, collected in a trial of the OX40 agonist ivuxolimab. CDR3 bases: TGTGCCATCCTGGGACAGGGGGCGAGAGAGCAGTACTTC. Its protein product is CAILGQGAREQYF.